Sequencing of this TCR beta chain was carried out in a study of shared clonotypes between healthy human individuals. Turning to the study itself: The cohort had two women and a few men, ages 18 to 49.

Positively selected for CCR7, the CD45RO-negative cells used as naive CD8 cells excluded terminally differentiated effector memory CD45RA+ cells. The junction had 20 bases not matched to a gene; V was cut back by 6 bases and J by 7 bases. The CDR3 spans 18 residues. CDR1 is MNHEY and CDR2 is SMNVEV in the germline V gene (reference sequence). Of note for this clone: The antigen remains undetermined.

Study-wide results and limits: Sequencing depth was a factor that was expected to affect clonotype sharing among donors.

The protocol was immunoSEQ multiplex PCR, while the TCRdb copy is restricted to in-frame clones and leaves out a portion. The sample has around 1.9 million clones; just over 90% are singletons. The sample taken for sequencing was naive CD8+ T cells from PBMCs. The clonotype was recovered from a young man in good health. Some clones in this sample may be carry-over from other donors' samples. The V call is TRBV27, the J call TRBJ2-1; 8 nucleotides line up with TRBD2. The chain's CDR3 is CASREYETSATAGNEQFF. The CDR3, as DNA: TGTGCCAGCAGGGAGTACGAGACTAGCGCCACAGCGGGGAATGAGCAGTTCTTC.